This TCR beta chain was found in a study of shared clonotypes between healthy human individuals. Assay used: immunoSEQ multiplex PCR; TCRdb lists only in-frame clones, some missing. The sample lists some 2.4 million clones, approximately 94% occurring once. The length of the CDR3 is 11 residues. Per germline, CDR1 MDHEN and CDR2 SYDVKM. V was shortened by 3 bases and J by 5 bases, with 2 bases between the two germline ends. The sequencing sample was made of naive CD4+ T cells from PBMCs. The subset was: CD45RA+ positively selected. The chain combines TRBV28 with TRBJ1-3, with D unresolved. The source is a man between 18 and 29 years old in good health. Some clones in this sample may be carry-over from other donors' samples. CDR3 in amino acids: CASSFRNTIYF. In DNA form, the CDR3 reads TGTGCCAGCAGTTTTAGAAACACCATATATTTT.